The 3 T cell receptor beta chains reported below all come from one sample, sequenced in a study of molecular identifiers for immune sequencing clone quantification (dated by TCRdb to 2016 to 2018). Library preparation employed PCR. The reads were generated on a NextSeq 500. TCRdb reworked the public reads: Q25 trimming with fastp, MiXCR clone assembly, productive beta chains retained. Every CDR3 protein is listed once, alongside the most common genes and DNA of its rows. A total of 400,000 to 600,000 distinct CDR3 sequences appear in this sample, around 23% of them only once. 0.7% to 0.9% of the sample comes from the top ten. Sequences were obtained from naive CD8+ T cells from blood, with Jurkat cell RNA spiked in. The meaning of the sample's cell subset or site label: FACS-sorted CD8+CD4-CCR7+CD45RA+ naive T cells. The receptor source for this set is a human donor in good health. Some libraries in this study had Jurkat cell RNA spiked in.

In regard to this clonotype: This could be a read error, since a much larger clone is one nucleotide away. This chain uses TRBV5-1 with TRBJ2-4; the match to TRBD2 covers 12 bases. V shed 4 bases and J 0 bases; nucleotides not matched to a gene: 5. The germline CDR1 and CDR2 sequences are SGHRS and YFSETQ. The CDR3 totals 17 residues. This chain's CDR3 is CASSQGLAGGAKNIQYF. The CDR3, as DNA: TGCGCCAGCAGCCAGGGACTAGCGGGCGGAGCCAAAAACATTCAGTACTTC.

This clonotype came up many times. The J gene is TRBJ1-1, the V gene TRBV27; a weak D match, TRBD1 (5 bases). V lost 3 bases and J 2 bases, leaving 10 bases between the germline ends. This CDR3 is built from 14 residues. CDR1 is MNHEY, CDR2 SMNVEV, per germline (reference sequence). The CDR3 reads CASSLSGANTEAFF. The CDR3 DNA sequence: TGTGCCAGCAGTTTGTCCGGGGCAAACACTGAAGCTTTCTTT.

Ten or more counts support this clonotype. CDR3 coding DNA: TGTGCCACCAGTGATACGGGTCCCCCCTACGAGCAGTACTTC. Amino acid sequence: CATSDTGPPYEQYF. The J gene is TRBJ2-7, the V gene TRBV24-1; D unclear. There are 14 residues in the CDR3. The germline V gene has CDR1 KGHDR and CDR2 SFDVKD. V was clipped by 3 bases and J by 2 bases, with 10 bases between them.